The entry below describes one T cell receptor beta chain. This clone was seen more than once but under ten times. It has no known antigen specificity. Base qualities are missing; no much larger clone stands one base away. The CDR3 covers 12 residues, taking in both the cysteine and the phenylalanine. Only the CDR3 region is kept as DNA, spanning 36 bases read in frame from base 1. Taken from the germline V gene (reference sequence), the CDR1 and CDR2 loops are SEHNR and FQNEAQ. The V and J ends are trimmed by 5 bases and 7 bases, leaving 9 bases between them. A single peripheral blood draw of about 116 mL on average was collected from each donor into heparinised tubes. A BD FACSAria II was used to sort naive, central memory, regulatory and stem cell-like memory CD4+ T cells with a panel that included CD45RO, CCR7, CD25, CD127, CD95 and CD27. Every sorted population had a purity above 95%. PBMCs were isolated immediately by Lymphoprep density gradient centrifugation and stained directly without culture. To minimize batch effects, samples were stained and sorted in pairs, one healthy donor with one patient per experiment.

This record belongs to a study of beta chain features in type 1 diabetes (dated by TCRdb to 2016 to 2019). General notes on the study: No differences in mean age, gender distribution, total cell number or subset yield were found between patients and healthy donors. A total of around 110,000,000 sorted cells were examined across all samples, and RNA yield correlated strongly with the number of cells per subset. In the study, TCRB repertoires of sorted circulating CD4+ T cell subsets from recently diagnosed type 1 diabetes patients were compared with those of matched healthy donors. Whereas all 28 donors provided naive and central memory subsets, regulatory and stem cell-like memory subsets were isolated from just 8 patients and about 8 healthy donors.

Overall study outcomes, separate from this receptor: Shorter templates might have been favored by PCR, but patient and control samples were amplified and corrected together, so both groups would have been affected equally by any skew. HLA sub-analyses involved small numbers of individuals, so any influence of HLA type on TCRB rearrangement remained unresolved. In all four CD4+ subsets, TCRB CDR3 length was moderately but significantly shorter in type 1 diabetes patients. Sequencing cDNA rather than genomic DNA could over-represent highly expressing activated cells, although activation and CD3 levels did not differ between groups. Naive, central memory and regulatory TCRB repertoires appeared more similar among patients than among healthy donors. Patients with type 1 diabetes made fewer insertions and deleted more nucleotides at VDJ recombination sites, implying thymic rearrangement abnormalities.

The High Capacity cDNA Reverse Transcription Kit was used to reverse transcribe all of the isolated RNA, meaning that expressed TCRB transcripts were what got sequenced. Naive, central memory and regulatory T cell samples underwent deep immunoSEQ sequencing, averaging around 3.7 million total reads per sample. Sorted cells were lysed in RLT buffer, and RNA was extracted using DNase-treated RNeasy Micro or Mini kits according to cell number. To prevent cross-contamination, each cell subset was processed individually, whereas patient and healthy donor samples were processed jointly. The immunoSEQ multiplex PCR was used to amplify TCRB sequences from cDNA, yielding 87-bp fragments that span the CDR3 region. Amplicons were sequenced on the Illumina HiSeq platform. Per the authors' processing: PCR bias was computationally corrected using synthetic template baselines, reads within Hamming distance 2 were collapsed, and singletons that could not be merged were discarded. Reads were aligned to IMGT to assign V, D and J genes, CDR3 length, and insertions or deletions at six rearrangement sites. Clonotype counts were normalized to sorted cell number within each subset before computing true diversity and Gini coefficients with the tcR R package. The overlap coefficient, calculated on TCRB nucleotide sequences, was used to quantify repertoire sharing. Out-of-frame TCRB sequences from naive cells were analyzed as a proxy for the pre-selection repertoire. TCRdb carries this immuneACCESS record with in-frame sequences only. Its versions omit some clonotypes, under half of them owing to an unresolved V gene in the studies checked, with the rest unexplained. The V and J calls and clone size come from that table; D and trimming were worked out from the DNA. A total of fewer than 450,000 clones appear in this sample, about 14% of them only once. Roughly 0.016% of the sample rests with the top ten.

The sequence joins TRBV7-9 to TRBJ1-5; 5 matching bases give a weak D call of TRBD1. The clonotype was recovered from a woman aged 18-30 years with type 1 diabetes. The source material was naive CD4+ T cells from blood. Interpreted using the paper, the cell subset or site label stands for: true naive CD4+ T cells. The nucleotide sequence is TGTGCCAGCAGCAGGGGCCACCAGCCCCAGCATTTT. Its protein is CASSRGHQPQHF. The variable domain in full, with residues beyond the CDR3 obtained from the reference TRBV7-9 and TRBJ1-5 genes, is DTGVSQNPRHKITKRGQNVTFRCDPISEHNRLYWYRQTLGQGPEFLTYFQNEAQLEKSRLLSDRFSAERPKGSFSTLEIQRTEQGDSAMYLCASSRGHQPQHFGDGTRLSIL.